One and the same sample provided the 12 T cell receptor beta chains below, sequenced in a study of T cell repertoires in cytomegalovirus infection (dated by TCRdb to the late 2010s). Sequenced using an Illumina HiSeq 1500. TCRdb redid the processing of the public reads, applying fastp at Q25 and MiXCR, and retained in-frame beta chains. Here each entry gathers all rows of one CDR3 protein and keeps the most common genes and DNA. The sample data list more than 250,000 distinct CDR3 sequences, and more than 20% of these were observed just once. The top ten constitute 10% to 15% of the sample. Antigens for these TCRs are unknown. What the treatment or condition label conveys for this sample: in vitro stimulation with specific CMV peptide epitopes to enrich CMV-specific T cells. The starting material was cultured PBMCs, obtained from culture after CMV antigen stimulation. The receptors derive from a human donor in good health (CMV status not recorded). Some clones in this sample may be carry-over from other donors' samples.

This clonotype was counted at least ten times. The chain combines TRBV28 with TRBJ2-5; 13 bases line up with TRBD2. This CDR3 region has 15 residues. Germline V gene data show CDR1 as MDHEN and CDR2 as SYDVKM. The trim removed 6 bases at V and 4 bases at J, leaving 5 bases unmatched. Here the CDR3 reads CASSWTSGSSETQYF. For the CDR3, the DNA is TGTGCCAGCAGCTGGACTAGCGGGAGTTCAGAGACCCAGTACTTC.

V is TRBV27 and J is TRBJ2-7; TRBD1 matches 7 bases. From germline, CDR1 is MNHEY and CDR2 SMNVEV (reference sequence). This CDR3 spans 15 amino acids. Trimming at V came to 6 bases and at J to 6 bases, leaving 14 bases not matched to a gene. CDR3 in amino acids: CASRISPGQQGEQYF. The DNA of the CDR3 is TGTGCCAGCAGGATCTCACCGGGACAGCAAGGCGAGCAGTACTTC.

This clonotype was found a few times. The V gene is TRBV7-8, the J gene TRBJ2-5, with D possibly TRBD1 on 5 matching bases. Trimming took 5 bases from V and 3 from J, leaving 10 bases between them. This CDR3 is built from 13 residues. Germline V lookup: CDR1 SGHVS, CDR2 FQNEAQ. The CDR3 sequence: CASSPDTEETQYF. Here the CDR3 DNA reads TGTGCCAGCAGCCCGGACACGGAAGAGACCCAGTACTTC.

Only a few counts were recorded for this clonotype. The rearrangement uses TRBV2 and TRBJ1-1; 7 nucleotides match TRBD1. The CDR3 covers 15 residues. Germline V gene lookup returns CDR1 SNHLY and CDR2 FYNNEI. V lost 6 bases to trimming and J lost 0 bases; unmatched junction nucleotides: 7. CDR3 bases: TGTGCCAGCAGCGGGACAGCCATTTTGAACACTGAAGCTTTCTTT. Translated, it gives CASSGTAILNTEAFF.

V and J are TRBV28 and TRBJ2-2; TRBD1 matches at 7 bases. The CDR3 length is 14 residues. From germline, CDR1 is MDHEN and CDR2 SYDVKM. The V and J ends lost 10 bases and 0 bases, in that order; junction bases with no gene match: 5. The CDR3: CAITGQSNTGELFF. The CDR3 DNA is TGTGCCATCACGGGACAGTCGAACACCGGGGAGCTGTTTTTT.

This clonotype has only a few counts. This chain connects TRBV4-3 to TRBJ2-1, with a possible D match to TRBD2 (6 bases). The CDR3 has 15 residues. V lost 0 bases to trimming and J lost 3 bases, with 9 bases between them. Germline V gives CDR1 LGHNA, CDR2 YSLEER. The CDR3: CASSQDPSVYNEQFF. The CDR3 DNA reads TGCGCCAGCAGCCAAGACCCTAGCGTCTACAATGAGCAGTTCTTC.

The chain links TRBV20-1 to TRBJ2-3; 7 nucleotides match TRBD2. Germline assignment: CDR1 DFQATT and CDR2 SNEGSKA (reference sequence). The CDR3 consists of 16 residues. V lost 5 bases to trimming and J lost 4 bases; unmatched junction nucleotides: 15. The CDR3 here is CSAPPRAGALPDTQYF. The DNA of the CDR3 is TGCAGTGCTCCGCCCAGGGCGGGAGCCCTCCCAGATACGCAGTATTTT.

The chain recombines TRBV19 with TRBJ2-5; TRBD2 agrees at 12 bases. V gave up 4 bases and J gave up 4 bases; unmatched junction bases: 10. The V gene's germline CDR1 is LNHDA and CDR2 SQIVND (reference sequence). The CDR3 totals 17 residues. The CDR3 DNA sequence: TGTGCCAGTAGTAACCCCCAACTAGCGGGAGGAGGAGAGACCCAGTACTTC. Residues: CASSNPQLAGGGETQYF.

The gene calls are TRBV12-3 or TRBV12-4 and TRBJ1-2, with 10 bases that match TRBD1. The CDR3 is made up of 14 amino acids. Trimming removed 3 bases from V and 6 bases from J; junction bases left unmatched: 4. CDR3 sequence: CASSFPGTGDGYTF. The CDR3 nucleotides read TGTGCCAGCAGTTTTCCTGGGACAGGGGATGGCTACACCTTC.

The CDR3 protein is CASSVDRSNQPQHF. For the CDR3, the DNA is TGTGCCAGCTCGGTGGACAGGAGCAATCAGCCCCAGCATTTT. V and J are TRBV18 and TRBJ1-5; the match to TRBD1 covers 7 bases. The germline gives CDR1 KGHSH, CDR2 LQKENI. V dropped 6 bases and J dropped 1; count of bases not matched to a gene: 3. The length of the CDR3 is 14 residues.

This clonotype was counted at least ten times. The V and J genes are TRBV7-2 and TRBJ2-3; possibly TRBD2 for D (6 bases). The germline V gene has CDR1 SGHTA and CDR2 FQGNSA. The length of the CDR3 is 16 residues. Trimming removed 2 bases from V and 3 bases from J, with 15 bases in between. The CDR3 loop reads CASSLLMGGETDTQYF. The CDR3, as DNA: TGTGCCAGCAGCTTATTAATGGGCGGGGAGACAGATACGCAGTATTTT.

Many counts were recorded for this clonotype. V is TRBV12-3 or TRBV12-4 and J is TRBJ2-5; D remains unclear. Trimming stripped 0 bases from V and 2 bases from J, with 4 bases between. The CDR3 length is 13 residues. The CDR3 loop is CASSLASQETQYF. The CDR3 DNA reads TGTGCCAGCAGTTTAGCCAGTCAAGAGACCCAGTACTTC.